This is a list of T cell receptor beta chains from one sample in a study of blood T cell repertoires in COVID-19. Assay used: immunoSEQ multiplex PCR; TCRdb lists only in-frame clones, some missing. This sample has 230,000 or so clones, with about 80% found just once. Sequencing input: peripheral blood. These receptors came from a man aged 45 to 65 with active or convalescent COVID-19. Both conserved end residues are part of each CDR3. Fields, in order: V gene, clone size, D gene, J gene, CDR3 DNA, CDR3 protein. D genes are given only for firm matches. A row's size may be missing; if present it is once, few, many or a size class.

v_gene: TRBV6-5; abundance: NA; d_gene: TRBD1; j_gene: TRBJ1-6; CDR3nt: TGTGCCAGCAATCCGGACAGGGCTGGCTCACCCCTCCACTTT; CDR3aa: CASNPDRAGSPLHF
v_gene: TRBV6-5; abundance: few; d_gene: NA; j_gene: TRBJ2-7; CDR3nt: TGTGCCAGCAGTTACTCACAGGCGTGGTGGTACTTC; CDR3aa: CASSYSQAWWYF
v_gene: TRBV5-1; abundance: few; d_gene: NA; j_gene: TRBJ2-7; CDR3nt: TGCGCCTCCGGGGGTTCCTACGAGCAGTACTTC; CDR3aa: CASGGSYEQYF
v_gene: TRBV4-1; abundance: NA; d_gene: NA; j_gene: TRBJ1-6; CDR3nt: TGCGCCAGCAGCCAAGCACCCAAGGGGCGGGGTTCACCCCTCCACTTT; CDR3aa: CASSQAPKGRGSPLHF
v_gene: TRBV20-1; abundance: NA; d_gene: TRBD1; j_gene: TRBJ1-5; CDR3nt: TGCAGTGCTAGCGACGACAGGGGGCAGCATTTT; CDR3aa: CSASDDRGQHF
v_gene: TRBV5-6; abundance: NA; d_gene: NA; j_gene: TRBJ2-7; CDR3nt: TGTGCCAGCAGCTTGGACGGGGGACGGACCTACGAGCAGTACTTC; CDR3aa: CASSLDGGRTYEQYF
v_gene: TRBV20-1; abundance: NA; d_gene: TRBD1; j_gene: TRBJ1-3; CDR3nt: TGCAGTGCTAGTGGCACAGGGGATGGAAACACCATATATTTT; CDR3aa: CSASGTGDGNTIYF
v_gene: TRBV15; abundance: NA; d_gene: NA; j_gene: TRBJ1-1; CDR3nt: TGTGCCACCAGCAGAGATCTGAGTTTAATGAACACTGAAGCTTTCTTT; CDR3aa: CATSRDLSLMNTEAFF
v_gene: TRBV10-3; abundance: NA; d_gene: NA; j_gene: TRBJ2-3; CDR3nt: TGTGCCATCAGTGGGTCCTCGGGCCTGGGCCAGGGGGATACGCAGTATTTT; CDR3aa: CAISGSSGLGQGDTQYF
v_gene: TRBV6-2/TRBV6-3; abundance: few; d_gene: NA; j_gene: TRBJ2-1; CDR3nt: TGTGCCAGCAGCTCAGGGGCGGGTGAGCAGTTCTTC; CDR3aa: CASSSGAGEQFF
v_gene: TRBV18; abundance: NA; d_gene: NA; j_gene: TRBJ2-3; CDR3nt: TGTGCCAGCTCACCCCCGACAACGGATACGCAGTATTTT; CDR3aa: CASSPPTTDTQYF
v_gene: TRBV5-1; abundance: NA; d_gene: NA; j_gene: TRBJ2-6; CDR3nt: TGCGCCAGCAGCTTGGGGGGGGTCCTACCCTCCTCTGGGGCCAACGTCCTGACTTTC; CDR3aa: CASSLGGVLPSSGANVLTF
v_gene: TRBV7-2; abundance: NA; d_gene: TRBD1; j_gene: TRBJ1-2; CDR3nt: TGTGCCAGCAGCTTAGTGGACAGGGTGTTGTATGGCTACACCTTC; CDR3aa: CASSLVDRVLYGYTF
v_gene: TRBV7-2; abundance: NA; d_gene: NA; j_gene: TRBJ2-3; CDR3nt: TGTGCCAGCAGCCGCGCCGCAGATACGCAGTATTTT; CDR3aa: CASSRAADTQYF
v_gene: TRBV6-5; abundance: NA; d_gene: NA; j_gene: TRBJ2-1; CDR3nt: TGTGCCAGCAGTCCGGACAGTTCCCGACGCAATGAGCAGTTCTTC; CDR3aa: CASSPDSSRRNEQFF
v_gene: TRBV6-5; abundance: NA; d_gene: NA; j_gene: TRBJ1-2; CDR3nt: TGTGCCAGCACCCGTTGGCCCCAGGGAGGGGGTGGCTACACCTTC; CDR3aa: CASTRWPQGGGGYTF
v_gene: TRBV4-2; abundance: NA; d_gene: NA; j_gene: TRBJ2-6; CDR3nt: TGTGCCAGCAGCCAAGTGGCCCGGGACACCAACTCTGGGGCCAACGTCCTGACTTTC; CDR3aa: CASSQVARDTNSGANVLTF
v_gene: TRBV28; abundance: NA; d_gene: NA; j_gene: TRBJ1-5; CDR3nt: TGTGCCAGCAGTTTACCAGGGAATAGCAATCAGCCCCAGCATTTT; CDR3aa: CASSLPGNSNQPQHF
v_gene: TRBV15; abundance: NA; d_gene: TRBD1; j_gene: TRBJ1-4; CDR3nt: TGTGCCACCACTACGAGGACAGGGAGGGACGAAAAACTGTTTTTT; CDR3aa: CATTTRTGRDEKLFF
v_gene: TRBV24-1; abundance: NA; d_gene: TRBD2; j_gene: TRBJ2-1; CDR3nt: TGTGCCACCAGTGATTTTTCGCGGGGGGGGGTCAATGAGCAGTTCTTC; CDR3aa: CATSDFSRGGVNEQFF
v_gene: TRBV6-2/TRBV6-3; abundance: NA; d_gene: TRBD1; j_gene: TRBJ1-2; CDR3nt: TGTGCCAGCAGTCGACAGGGTACGAGCTACACCTTC; CDR3aa: CASSRQGTSYTF
v_gene: TRBV5-6; abundance: NA; d_gene: TRBD1; j_gene: TRBJ2-7; CDR3nt: TGTGCCAGCAGCACCGGGACAGGGCCCAACGAGCAGTACTTC; CDR3aa: CASSTGTGPNEQYF
v_gene: TRBV30; abundance: NA; d_gene: NA; j_gene: TRBJ2-2; CDR3nt: TGTGCCTGGACCAAGGGGCCAGCGAACACCGGGGAGCTGTTTTTT; CDR3aa: CAWTKGPANTGELFF
v_gene: TRBV10-3; abundance: few; d_gene: TRBD2; j_gene: TRBJ2-1; CDR3nt: TGTGCCATCTTTGGACTAGGAGGGGTTGAGCAGTTCTTC; CDR3aa: CAIFGLGGVEQFF
v_gene: TRBV27; abundance: NA; d_gene: TRBD1; j_gene: TRBJ2-1; CDR3nt: TGTGCCAGCAGTTACGTTGGACAGGGGGCCCTCTACAATGAGCAGTTCTTC; CDR3aa: CASSYVGQGALYNEQFF
v_gene: TRBV4-1; abundance: NA; d_gene: NA; j_gene: TRBJ1-6; CDR3nt: TGCGCCAGCAGCTCCCAACAGGTCTTCGGGCCCCTCCACTTT; CDR3aa: CASSSQQVFGPLHF
v_gene: TRBV9; abundance: once; d_gene: TRBD1; j_gene: TRBJ1-2; CDR3nt: TGTGCCAGCAGCGTTGCAGGGGGCAGTGGCTACACCTTC; CDR3aa: CASSVAGGSGYTF
v_gene: TRBV11-2; abundance: NA; d_gene: NA; j_gene: TRBJ2-7; CDR3nt: TGTGCCAGCAGCTTCGTCTACGAGCAGTACTTC; CDR3aa: CASSFVYEQYF
v_gene: TRBV3-1/TRBV3-2; abundance: NA; d_gene: NA; j_gene: TRBJ1-2; CDR3nt: TGTGCCAGCAGCCAAGATGCGGCAGGGAACTATGGCTACACCTTC; CDR3aa: CASSQDAAGNYGYTF
v_gene: TRBV4-3; abundance: NA; d_gene: TRBD1; j_gene: TRBJ2-1; CDR3nt: TGCGCCAGCAGCCAAGCTTGGGGACAGGGGAATGAGCAGTTCTTC; CDR3aa: CASSQAWGQGNEQFF
v_gene: TRBV2; abundance: NA; d_gene: TRBD2; j_gene: TRBJ2-3; CDR3nt: TGTGCCAGTAAACTAGCGGGGGCATCAGATACGCAGTATTTT; CDR3aa: CASKLAGASDTQYF
v_gene: TRBV4-2; abundance: NA; d_gene: TRBD2; j_gene: TRBJ2-5; CDR3nt: TGTGCCAGCAGCCACGGACTAGCGGGGGGTCACCAAGAGACCCAGTACTTC; CDR3aa: CASSHGLAGGHQETQYF
v_gene: TRBV10-3; abundance: NA; d_gene: NA; j_gene: TRBJ1-2; CDR3nt: TGTGCCATCAGTGAAAAGTTGGCAGGGGAAGGCTACACCTTC; CDR3aa: CAISEKLAGEGYTF
v_gene: TRBV19; abundance: NA; d_gene: TRBD1; j_gene: TRBJ1-5; CDR3nt: TGTGCCATCTACCCCCACAGGGGGGGACAGCCCCAGCATTTT; CDR3aa: CAIYPHRGGQPQHF
v_gene: TRBV15; abundance: NA; d_gene: NA; j_gene: TRBJ2-1; CDR3nt: TGTGCCACCAGCAGAGATTGGGCCTATGAGCAGTTCTTC; CDR3aa: CATSRDWAYEQFF
v_gene: TRBV20-1; abundance: few; d_gene: NA; j_gene: TRBJ1-5; CDR3nt: TGCAGTGCTAGTACTCTAGGCGGCAATCAGCCCCAGCATTTT; CDR3aa: CSASTLGGNQPQHF
v_gene: TRBV9; abundance: NA; d_gene: NA; j_gene: TRBJ2-1; CDR3nt: TGTGCCAGCAGCGTAGAAGGGAGGGGGTTCGACAATGAGCAGTTCTTC; CDR3aa: CASSVEGRGFDNEQFF
v_gene: TRBV15; abundance: NA; d_gene: NA; j_gene: TRBJ2-5; CDR3nt: TGTGCCACCAGCAGAGACCAGGGATCGGAGACCCAGTACTTC; CDR3aa: CATSRDQGSETQYF
v_gene: TRBV3-1/TRBV3-2; abundance: NA; d_gene: NA; j_gene: TRBJ2-7; CDR3nt: TGTGCCAGCAGCCAAGGGGCTTTAGAGTGGCAGTTATCCTACGAGCAGTACTTC; CDR3aa: CASSQGALEWQLSYEQYF
v_gene: TRBV6-1; abundance: NA; d_gene: NA; j_gene: TRBJ1-5; CDR3nt: TGTGCCAGCAGTGAACAGGGAGGTCAGCCCCAGCATTTT; CDR3aa: CASSEQGGQPQHF
v_gene: TRBV30; abundance: NA; d_gene: NA; j_gene: TRBJ1-1; CDR3nt: TGTGCCGGTACAGGGAACCCGGACACTGAAGCTTTCTTT; CDR3aa: CAGTGNPDTEAFF
v_gene: TRBV30; abundance: NA; d_gene: TRBD1; j_gene: TRBJ1-5; CDR3nt: TGTGCCTGGAGTCGGGACAGTATCAATCAGCCCCAGCATTTT; CDR3aa: CAWSRDSINQPQHF
v_gene: TRBV5-5; abundance: NA; d_gene: NA; j_gene: TRBJ2-5; CDR3nt: TGTGCCAGCAGCTTAACCAGCGCCCAAGGGGCCCAGTACTTC; CDR3aa: CASSLTSAQGAQYF
v_gene: TRBV5-1; abundance: NA; d_gene: TRBD1; j_gene: TRBJ2-7; CDR3nt: TGCGCCAGCAGCTTGGGGACAGGGCTGGGATACGAGCAGTACTTC; CDR3aa: CASSLGTGLGYEQYF
v_gene: TRBV14; abundance: NA; d_gene: NA; j_gene: TRBJ2-2; CDR3nt: TGTGCCAGCAGCCCCTCCGCCGGGAACACCGGGGAGCTGTTTTTT; CDR3aa: CASSPSAGNTGELFF
v_gene: TRBV7-3; abundance: NA; d_gene: TRBD1; j_gene: TRBJ2-5; CDR3nt: TGTGCCAGCAGCCTACAAGGGGGCACAGAGACCCAGTACTTC; CDR3aa: CASSLQGGTETQYF
v_gene: TRBV12-5; abundance: NA; d_gene: NA; j_gene: TRBJ1-2; CDR3nt: TGTGCTAGTTTGTCAGGGAACTATGGCTACACCTTC; CDR3aa: CASLSGNYGYTF
v_gene: TRBV7-8; abundance: NA; d_gene: NA; j_gene: TRBJ1-4; CDR3nt: TGTGCCAGCAGCTTAGAACCGGCCGCAGGTGAAAAACTGTTTTTT; CDR3aa: CASSLEPAAGEKLFF
v_gene: TRBV19; abundance: NA; d_gene: NA; j_gene: TRBJ1-6; CDR3nt: TGTGCCAGTACGGAGGGATACCAGAGCTCCTATAATTCACCCCTCCACTTT; CDR3aa: CASTEGYQSSYNSPLHF
v_gene: TRBV5-4; abundance: NA; d_gene: NA; j_gene: TRBJ1-1; CDR3nt: TGTGCCAGCAGCTTGACGGTGAACACTGAAGCTTTCTTT; CDR3aa: CASSLTVNTEAFF
v_gene: TRBV15; abundance: once; d_gene: NA; j_gene: TRBJ2-3; CDR3nt: TGTGCCACCAGCAGAGCAACGGGAGATACGCAGTATTTT; CDR3aa: CATSRATGDTQYF
v_gene: TRBV5-1; abundance: NA; d_gene: NA; j_gene: TRBJ2-6; CDR3nt: TGCGCCAGCAGGCCGGGACTGGTGACCTCTGGGGCCAACGTCCTGACTTTC; CDR3aa: CASRPGLVTSGANVLTF
v_gene: TRBV10-3; abundance: once; d_gene: NA; j_gene: TRBJ1-6; CDR3nt: TGTGCCATCAGGAATAGCGAGGGCAATTCACCCCTCCACTTT; CDR3aa: CAIRNSEGNSPLHF
v_gene: TRBV5-8; abundance: NA; d_gene: NA; j_gene: TRBJ1-2; CDR3nt: TGTGCCAGCAGCTTGGTCGGAGGTCCTTCCCACTATGGCTACACCTTC; CDR3aa: CASSLVGGPSHYGYTF
v_gene: TRBV5-4; abundance: NA; d_gene: TRBD1; j_gene: TRBJ1-2; CDR3nt: TGTGCCAGCAGCTTTAGGGACAGCACTTATGGCTACACCTTC; CDR3aa: CASSFRDSTYGYTF
v_gene: TRBV2; abundance: NA; d_gene: NA; j_gene: TRBJ2-7; CDR3nt: TGTGCCAGCAGTGTATTGCGCTACGAGCAGTACTTC; CDR3aa: CASSVLRYEQYF
v_gene: TRBV7-6; abundance: NA; d_gene: NA; j_gene: TRBJ1-4; CDR3nt: TGTGCCAGCAGCCCTACAGCTTGGAATGAAAAACTGTTTTTT; CDR3aa: CASSPTAWNEKLFF
v_gene: TRBV9; abundance: NA; d_gene: NA; j_gene: TRBJ1-1; CDR3nt: TGTGCCAGCAGCGCTCCCCCGACAGGAGTGAACACTGAAGCTTTCTTT; CDR3aa: CASSAPPTGVNTEAFF
v_gene: TRBV20-1; abundance: NA; d_gene: NA; j_gene: TRBJ1-1; CDR3nt: TGCAGTGCTAGTGCGACTATGAACACTGAAGCTTTCTTT; CDR3aa: CSASATMNTEAFF